A single sample is the source of the 27 T cell receptor beta chains below, sequenced in a study of siplizumab effects on memory and regulatory T cells. Assay used: immunoSEQ multiplex PCR; TCRdb lists only in-frame clones, some missing. There are 99,000 or so clones in the sample; around 94% occur only once, and around 1.4% lies in the top ten. The sample taken for sequencing was non-Treg CD4+ T cells sorted from blood. The receptors here all came from a human donor in good health.

This rearrangement joins TRBV10-2 to TRBJ1-3, with D possibly matching TRBD1 (5 bases). The CDR3 loop spans 17 amino acids. The V gene lost 3 bases and the J gene lost 1 base, with 16 bases spanning the gap. Germline loops: CDR1 WSHSY, CDR2 SAAADI. The CDR3 nucleotides read TGCGCCAGCAGTGACCCGGGACCGTGGGGATCTGGAAACACCATATATTTT. Encoded protein: CASSDPGPWGSGNTIYF.

The rearrangement uses TRBV7-8 and TRBJ2-5; weak D call: TRBD2 (6 bases). CDR3 length: 14 residues. Trimming removed 5 bases at V and 2 bases at J, with 12 bases between. Germline V gene sequence: CDR1 SGHVS, CDR2 FQNEAQ. The CDR3 loop is CASSLRETQETQYF. For the CDR3, the DNA is TGTGCCAGCAGCCTCCGGGAGACTCAAGAGACCCAGTACTTC.

The chain carries TRBV10-2 and TRBJ2-5; D may be TRBD2 (5 bases). V gave up 6 bases and J gave up 2 bases, with 16 bases separating them. This CDR3 is built from 15 residues. From germline, CDR1 is WSHSY and CDR2 SAAADI. Here the CDR3 reads CASRDPRGQQETQYF. The DNA for the CDR3 is TGCGCCAGCAGAGACCCCCGAGGGCAGCAAGAGACCCAGTACTTC.

This chain uses TRBV27 with TRBJ1-2; tentative D call: TRBD1 (5 bases). Germline V gene data show CDR1 as MNHEY and CDR2 as SMNVEV (reference sequence). Trimming removed 5 bases at V and 3 bases at J, with 10 bases between. The CDR3 has 13 residues. DNA of the CDR3: TGTGCCAGCAGTCGCGACAGAGACTATGGCTACACCTTC. Encoded protein: CASSRDRDYGYTF.

The J gene is TRBJ2-1, the V gene TRBV9; 11 positions agree with TRBD2. The J segment lost 8 bases and the V segment lost 6 bases, leaving 16 bases of the junction unmatched. Germline V gene data show CDR1 as SGDLS and CDR2 as YYNGEE. This CDR3 spans 17 amino acids. The DNA of the CDR3 is TGTGCCAGCAATGTGGGTACCGTTAGCGGGAGGGCGCATGAGCAGTTCTTC. It specifies CASNVGTVSGRAHEQFF.

This chain uses TRBV18 with TRBJ2-5; D might be TRBD1 or TRBD2, each matching 5 bases. With 4 bases removed from V and 2 bases from J, the gap between germline ends came to 8 bases. Germline assignment: CDR1 KGHSH and CDR2 LQKENI. The CDR3 runs 13 residues. The CDR3 loop is CASSRGNQETQYF. In DNA form, the CDR3 reads TGTGCCAGCTCACGGGGGAATCAAGAGACCCAGTACTTC.

This chain connects TRBV28 to TRBJ2-7, with 8 bases that match TRBD2. This CDR3 is 14 amino acids long. The V gene's germline CDR1 is MDHEN and CDR2 SYDVKM. The V and J ends lost 3 bases and 2 bases, in that order; junction bases with no gene match: 3. The CDR3 protein is CASSLGGRPYEQYF. As DNA, the CDR3 is TGTGCCAGCAGTTTGGGCGGGAGGCCCTACGAGCAGTACTTC.

The chain employs TRBV6-5 and TRBJ2-2; possible D gene TRBD1, 6 bases. Germline V gives CDR1 MNHEY, CDR2 SVGAGI. The V and J ends lost 5 bases and 0 bases respectively, with 10 bases between them. The CDR3 has 15 amino acids. CDR3 residues: CASSPGTTNTGELFF. The CDR3 DNA sequence: TGTGCCAGCAGTCCCGGGACAACGAACACCGGGGAGCTGTTTTTT.

V usage is TRBV4-1 and J usage is TRBJ2-7, with 11 nucleotides matching TRBD2. The CDR3 consists of 19 residues. The V gene end was trimmed by 0 bases and the J gene end by 3 bases; junction bases not matched to a gene: 13. Germline V gives CDR1 MGHRA, CDR2 YSYEKL. DNA for the CDR3: TGCGCCAGCAGCCAAGATGTGGTAGCGGGAGGGGGAATCTACTACGAGCAGTACTTC. The encoded protein is CASSQDVVAGGGIYYEQYF.

J is TRBJ2-3 and V is TRBV2; 7 nucleotides match TRBD1. V dropped 8 bases and J dropped 5; count of bases not matched to a gene: 4. Germline CDR1 and CDR2: SNHLY and FYNNEI. The CDR3 is 12 residues long. CDR3 bases: TGTGCCAGCCGACAGGGATTAGATACGCAGTATTTT. As protein: CASRQGLDTQYF.

This clone was seen only a few times. The rearrangement links TRBV6-5 to TRBJ2-1; no reliable D call. Germline V gives CDR1 MNHEY, CDR2 SVGAGI. V was cut by 2 bases and J by 6 bases, with 14 bases left in between. The CDR3 sequence is 15 residues long. The CDR3 bases are TGTGCCAGCAGTTACGGGGATTTGGTGGGCAATGAGCAGTTCTTC. It translates to CASSYGDLVGNEQFF.

The chain links TRBV25-1 to TRBJ2-5, with 10 bases aligning to TRBD1. The length of the CDR3 is 16 residues. Germline CDR1 reads MGHDK; CDR2 reads SYGVNS. V shed 1 base, J shed 5 bases, and the junction held 7 bases outside the gene matches. The CDR3 reads CASSEFRQGARETQYF. DNA of the CDR3: TGTGCCAGCAGTGAATTCAGACAGGGGGCGAGGGAGACCCAGTACTTC.

The chain is built from TRBV5-4 and TRBJ2-3, with 10 bases fitting TRBD1. Germline V gives CDR1 SGHNT, CDR2 YYREEE (reference sequence). The trim removed 4 bases at V and 1 base at J, leaving 18 bases unmatched. This CDR3 is built from 20 residues. The CDR3: CASSHARDRGFRVRTDTQYF. In DNA, the CDR3 is TGTGCCAGCAGCCATGCTAGGGACAGGGGCTTCCGCGTCCGCACAGATACGCAGTATTTT.

This clone was observed a few times. This chain's CDR3 is CASSFGYLKRQLFF. The CDR3 DNA sequence: TGTGCCAGCAGTTTCGGCTATTTAAAAAGACAACTGTTTTTT. The chain links TRBV28 to TRBJ1-4, with D unresolved. V lost 3 bases, J lost 12 bases, and 17 bases lay in between. The CDR3 has 14 amino acids. Germline V gene lookup returns CDR1 MDHEN and CDR2 SYDVKM.

The chain carries TRBV4-1 and TRBJ1-2, with 9 bases lining up with TRBD1. CDR1 and CDR2 from the germline V gene are MGHRA and YSYEKL. Germline trimming cut 0 bases from V and 6 bases from J; bases unmatched to any gene: 20. The CDR3 is 20 amino acids. The CDR3 sequence: CASSQDRTNGTGKILHGYTF. As DNA, the CDR3 is TGCGCCAGCAGCCAAGATAGGACGAACGGGACAGGGAAAATCTTGCATGGCTACACCTTC.

The sample holds one count of this clone. Additional DNA sequences in this sample encode the identical CDR3. This CDR3 reads CASSPDRTYEQYF. CDR3 in DNA: TGTGCCAGCTCACCAGACAGAACCTACGAGCAGTACTTC. The rearrangement joins TRBV18 to TRBJ2-7; tentatively, D is TRBD1 (5 bases). This CDR3 contains 13 residues. V was pared by 2 bases and J by 2 bases, with 7 bases between. Germline CDR1 KGHSH, CDR2 LQKENI.

This clone has just one count. This sequence joins TRBV2 and TRBJ2-2; 11 positions match TRBD1. This CDR3 spans 15 amino acids. J was trimmed by 6 bases and V by 5 bases; bases with no gene match: 5. Per germline, CDR1 SNHLY and CDR2 FYNNEI. CDR3 region: CASSWDRGSAGELFF. CDR3 coding DNA: TGTGCCAGCAGTTGGGACAGGGGGTCCGCCGGGGAGCTGTTTTTT.

A single count supports this clone. This rearrangement joins TRBV5-5 to TRBJ2-7; the D gene could be TRBD1 or TRBD2 (5 bases each). Looked up from germline, CDR1 is SGHKS and CDR2 is YYEKEE (reference sequence). The CDR3 is made up of 12 amino acids. V gave up 4 bases and J gave up 5 bases, with 10 bases separating them. CDR3 in DNA: TGTGCCAGCAGCGACCGGGACCACGAGCAGTACTTC. This sequence encodes CASSDRDHEQYF.

The chain joins TRBV18 to TRBJ2-7, with D maybe TRBD2 (6 bases). Germline CDR1 reads KGHSH; CDR2 reads LQKENI. The CDR3 totals 13 residues. Trimming took 5 bases from V and 5 from J, leaving 13 bases between them. The chain's CDR3 is CASSAVGGNEQYF. The CDR3 coding sequence is TGTGCCAGCTCAGCCGTGGGAGGAAACGAGCAGTACTTC.

V is TRBV5-6 and J is TRBJ1-4, with a tentative D call TRBD1 (6 bases). There are 15 residues in the CDR3. V lost 2 bases and J 8 bases, leaving 16 bases between the germline ends. The germline CDR1 and CDR2 sequences are SGHDT and YYEEEE. The CDR3 DNA reads as TGTGCCAGCAGCTTTGTATCCGGGGGCAGGGAAAAACTGTTTTTT. Amino acid sequence: CASSFVSGGREKLFF.

The chain links TRBV28 to TRBJ2-7, with 8 positions matching TRBD1. Germline-derived CDR1 and CDR2 are MDHEN and SYDVKM. The CDR3 has 13 amino acids. With V trimmed by 6 bases and J by 2 bases, 3 bases remained unmatched. The CDR3 DNA follows: TGTGCCAGCAGGGAACAGGGGGCCTACGAGCAGTACTTC. Encoded protein: CASREQGAYEQYF.

The chain links TRBV5-1 to TRBJ1-2, with D unclear. CDR1 is SGHRS, CDR2 YFSETQ, per germline. The CDR3 is made up of 13 amino acids. V was trimmed by 1 base and J by 7 bases, leaving 11 bases between them. CDR3 protein: CASSLFGNVGYTF. CDR3 bases: TGCGCCAGCAGCTTGTTCGGGAATGTTGGCTACACCTTC.

The chain recombines TRBV7-9 with TRBJ1-2, with a tentative D call TRBD1 (5 bases). This CDR3 comprises 15 residues. Trimming shortened V by 4 bases and J by 4 bases, and 16 bases separated the two germline ends. Germline CDR1 SEHNR, CDR2 FQNEAQ (reference sequence). The CDR3 nucleotides read TGTGCCAGCAGCTCTTCGGGGCGGAGGGGCTATGGCTACACCTTC. It encodes CASSSSGRRGYGYTF.

J is TRBJ2-7 and V is TRBV11-2, with 8 bases fitting TRBD2. The CDR3 runs 15 residues. Germline V gives CDR1 SGHAT, CDR2 FQNNGV. V shed 1 base, J shed 6 bases, and the junction held 8 bases outside the gene matches. The CDR3: CASSLVGAGGREQYF. In DNA form, the CDR3 reads TGTGCCAGCAGCTTAGTGGGTGCGGGAGGTCGCGAGCAGTACTTC.

This sequence joins TRBV30 and TRBJ2-2; D gene unclear. This CDR3 has 12 residues. Germline CDR1 GTSNPN, CDR2 SVGIG (reference sequence). The V and J ends lost 6 bases and 3 bases respectively, with 8 bases between them. The CDR3 loop reads CACTAYTGELFF. The CDR3, as DNA: TGTGCCTGTACAGCTTACACCGGGGAGCTGTTTTTT.

The gene calls are TRBV5-1 and TRBJ2-3; possibly TRBD2 for D (5 bases). There are 17 residues in the CDR3. In germline, CDR1 is SGHRS, CDR2 YFSETQ. V dropped 3 bases and J dropped 3 bases, with 20 bases sitting between them. CDR3 sequence reads: CASSSPNRAPGTDTQYF. CDR3 DNA: TGCGCCAGCAGCTCGCCTAACCGGGCCCCGGGGACAGATACGCAGTATTTT.

This clone turned up a few times. The chain is built from TRBV5-1 and TRBJ1-2; D gene ambiguous. Germline values: CDR1 SGHRS, CDR2 YFSETQ. This CDR3 is 13 amino acids long. Trimming stripped 5 bases from V and 4 bases from J, with 12 bases between. The CDR3 region has the DNA TGCGCCAGCAGTTATGGTCGGATCTATGGCTACACCTTC. Protein sequence: CASSYGRIYGYTF. Full variable domain (missing parts from reference TRBV5-1 and TRBJ1-2): KAGVTQTPRYLIKTRGQQVTLSCSPISGHRSVSWYQQTPGQGLQFLFEYFSETQRNKGNFPGRFSGRQFSNSRSEMNVSTLELGDSALYLCASSYGRIYGYTFGSGTRLTVV.